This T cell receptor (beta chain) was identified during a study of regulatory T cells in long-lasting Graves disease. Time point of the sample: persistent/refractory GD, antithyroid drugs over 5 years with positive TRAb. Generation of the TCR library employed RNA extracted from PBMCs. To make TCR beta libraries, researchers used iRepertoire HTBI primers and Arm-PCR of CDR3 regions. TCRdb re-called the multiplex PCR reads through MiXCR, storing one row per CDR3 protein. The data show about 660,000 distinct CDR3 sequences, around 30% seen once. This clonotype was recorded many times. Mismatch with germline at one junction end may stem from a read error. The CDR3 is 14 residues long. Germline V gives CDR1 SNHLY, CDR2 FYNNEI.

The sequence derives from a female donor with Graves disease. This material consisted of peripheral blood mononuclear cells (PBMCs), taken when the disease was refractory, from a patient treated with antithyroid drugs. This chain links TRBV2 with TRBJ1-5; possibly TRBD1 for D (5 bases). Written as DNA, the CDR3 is TGTGCCAGCAGAGAAGGGGAGGGCAATCAGCCCCAGCATTTT. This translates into CASREGEGNQPQHF.